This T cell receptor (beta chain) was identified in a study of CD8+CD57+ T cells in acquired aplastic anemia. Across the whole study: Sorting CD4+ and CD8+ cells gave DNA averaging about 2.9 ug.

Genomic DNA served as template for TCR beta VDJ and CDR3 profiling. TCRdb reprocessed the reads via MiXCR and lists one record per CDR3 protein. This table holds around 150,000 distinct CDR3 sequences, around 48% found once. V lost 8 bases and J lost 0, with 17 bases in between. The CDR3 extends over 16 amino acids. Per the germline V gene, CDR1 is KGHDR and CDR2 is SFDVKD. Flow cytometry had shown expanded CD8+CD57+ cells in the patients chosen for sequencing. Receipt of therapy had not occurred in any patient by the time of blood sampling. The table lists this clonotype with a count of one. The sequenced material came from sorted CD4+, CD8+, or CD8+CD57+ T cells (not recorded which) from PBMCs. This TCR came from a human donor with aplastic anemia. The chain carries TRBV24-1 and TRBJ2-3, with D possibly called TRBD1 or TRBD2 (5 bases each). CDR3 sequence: CATTTGTDLSTDTQYF. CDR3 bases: TGTGCCACCACCACGGGGACGGACCTTAGCACAGATACGCAGTATTTT.